This T cell receptor beta chain originates from a study of blood T cells in healthy people across ages. This clonotype came up many times. Primed by a sample-barcoded 5' primer and a J-beta primer mix, a second PCR proceeded for about 6 to 11 cycles. TCRdb called the 5' RACE reads again in MiXCR, with one record for every CDR3 protein. Seen here are more than 900,000 distinct CDR3 sequences, about 27% observed once, and the top ten hold roughly 10%. Germline CDR1 and CDR2: DFQATT and SNEGSKA (reference sequence). The CDR3 consists of 11 residues. Trimming took 6 bases from V and 12 from J, leaving 15 bases between them. These data were likewise used in another study, on T cells of mothers and their children.

The source is a woman aged 40 to 55 in good health. This chain joins TRBV20-1 and TRBJ2-1; D is ambiguous. Sequenced material: blood. The CDR3 DNA reads TGCAGTGCCCCTGACAAGGATGGGCAGTTCTTC. Its protein is CSAPDKDGQFF.